A selection of T cell receptor beta chains follows, all from one sample in a study of Graves' ophthalmopathy and Graves' hyperthyroidism. Via MiXCR, TCRdb re-called the multiplex PCR reads, giving one row per CDR3 protein. There are almost 750,000 distinct CDR3 sequences in the sample; roughly two fifths occur only once, and approximately 43% lies in the top ten. Sequencing was carried out using peripheral blood. These receptors came from an adult man with Graves' ophthalmopathy. Both conserved end residues are part of each CDR3. A D gene is named only where the DNA matches it firmly. Clone sizes are given selectively: once, few, many, or a class where the clone is expanded.

J gene,clone size,CDR3 length,D gene,V gene,CDR3 DNA,CDR3 protein
TRBJ1-3,.,14,.,TRBV7-9,TGTGCCAGCAGCCCAGGAGGGTCTGAAAACACCATATATTTT,CASSPGGSENTIYF
TRBJ1-1,few,14,.,TRBV19,TGTGCCAGTAGTATTAGGGTGGCGAACACTGAAGCTTTCTTT,CASSIRVANTEAFF
TRBJ2-7,.,16,TRBD1,TRBV9,TGTGCCAGCAGCGTAGAGGGGGCCAAGGGGTTGCACGAGCAGTACTTC,CASSVEGAKGLHEQYF
TRBJ1-6,.,16,.,TRBV7-9,TGTGCCAGCAGCTCGCTTGGAAGCTCCTATAATTCACCCCTCCACTTT,CASSSLGSSYNSPLHF
TRBJ1-2,few,11,.,TRBV5-6,TGTGCCAGCAGCTTTGACAGCGGCTACACCTTC,CASSFDSGYTF
TRBJ1-4,.,16,TRBD1,TRBV7-2,TGTGCCAGCAGCTTACGCCCGGGACAGACAGAGAGAAAACTGTTTTTT,CASSLRPGQTERKLFF
TRBJ1-5,few,16,TRBD1,TRBV19,TGTGCCAGTAGTGACCGTAGGACAGGAGTGTATCAGCCCCAGCATTTT,CASSDRRTGVYQPQHF
TRBJ1-4,.,15,.,TRBV11-2,TGTGCCAGCACCCCGGTACGGGGTTATAATGAAAAACTGTTTTTT,CASTPVRGYNEKLFF
TRBJ2-7,.,16,TRBD2,TRBV7-9,TGTGCCAGCAGCCCCACTAGCGGCCGGGGGGCCTACGAGCAGTACTTC,CASSPTSGRGAYEQYF
TRBJ2-7,.,15,TRBD2,TRBV7-3,TGTGCCAGCAGCCAAGATGCGGGAGCTGGGTACGAGCAGTACTTC,CASSQDAGAGYEQYF
TRBJ2-5,few,15,TRBD1,TRBV5-5,TGTGCCAGCAGCTTGGAAACAGGGGCGCAAGAGACCCAGTACTTC,CASSLETGAQETQYF
TRBJ2-7,.,12,.,TRBV7-9,TGTGCCAGCAGCCTTACAGGGCGGGAGCAGTGCTTC,CASSLTGREQCF
TRBJ1-1,.,15,.,TRBV10-2,TGCGCCAGCAGCCAGCCGCGAGGGCGTGGAACTGAAGCTTTCTTT,CASSQPRGRGTEAFF
TRBJ2-2,.,16,.,TRBV5-5,TGTGCCAGCAGGCCCCCCCCGGGACAACGGACCGGGGAGCTGTTTTTT,CASRPPPGQRTGELFF
TRBJ1-5,.,16,.,TRBV24-1,TGTGCCAGCAGTGAACCCATCTTTGGGCCCAATCAGCCCCAGCATTTT,CASSEPIFGPNQPQHF
TRBJ1-2,few,19,.,TRBV6-6,TGTGCCAGCAGTTCCCGCCGTGAGGGACGATCCCTCTATGACTATGGCTACACCTTC,CASSSRREGRSLYDYGYTF